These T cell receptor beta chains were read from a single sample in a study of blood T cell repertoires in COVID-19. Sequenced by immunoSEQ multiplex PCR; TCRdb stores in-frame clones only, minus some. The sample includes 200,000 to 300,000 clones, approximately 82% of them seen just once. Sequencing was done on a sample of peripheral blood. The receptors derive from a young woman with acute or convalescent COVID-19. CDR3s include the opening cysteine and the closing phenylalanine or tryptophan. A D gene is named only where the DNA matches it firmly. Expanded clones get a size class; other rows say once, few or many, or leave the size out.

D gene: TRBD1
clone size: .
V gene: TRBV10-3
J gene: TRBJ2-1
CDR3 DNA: TGTGCCATCAGTGAGTCGATTTTTACAGGGGGCTCTAGGAATGAGCAGTTCTTC
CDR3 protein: CAISESIFTGGSRNEQFF

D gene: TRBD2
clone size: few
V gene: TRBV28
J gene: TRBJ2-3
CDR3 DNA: TGTGCCAGCAGTCCTGCCTCCGGGACTAGCGACGACACGCAGTATTTT
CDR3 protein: CASSPASGTSDDTQYF

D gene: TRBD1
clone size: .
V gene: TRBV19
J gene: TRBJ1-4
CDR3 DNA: TGTGCCAGTAACGGACAGGATGAAAAACTGTTTTTT
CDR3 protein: CASNGQDEKLFF

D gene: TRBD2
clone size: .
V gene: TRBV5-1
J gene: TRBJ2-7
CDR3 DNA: TGCGCCAGCAGCCTCGGGGGGGCCTCCTACGAGCAGTACTTC
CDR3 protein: CASSLGGASYEQYF

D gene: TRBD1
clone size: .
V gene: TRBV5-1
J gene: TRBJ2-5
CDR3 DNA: TGCGCCAGCAGCTTGGGCCGGACAGGGCAAGAGACCCAGTACTTC
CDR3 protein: CASSLGRTGQETQYF

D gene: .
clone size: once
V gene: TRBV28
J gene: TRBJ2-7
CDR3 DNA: TGTGCCAGCAGTTATCTCAGGGTGTACGAGCAGTACTTC
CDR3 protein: CASSYLRVYEQYF

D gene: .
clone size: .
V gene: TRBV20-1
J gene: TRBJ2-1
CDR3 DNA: TGCAGTGCTAGTACCCCCAATAGCCATGAGCAGTTCTTC
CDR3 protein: CSASTPNSHEQFF

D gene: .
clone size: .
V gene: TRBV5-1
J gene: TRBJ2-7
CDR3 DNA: TGCGCCAGCAGCAGAGACCGGGACTCCCACTCCTACGAGCAGTACTTC
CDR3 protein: CASSRDRDSHSYEQYF

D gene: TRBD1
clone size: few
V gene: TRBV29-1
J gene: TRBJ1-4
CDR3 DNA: TGCAGCGTTGGTAGAGGGGGCTCGGGTAATGAAAAACTGTTTTTT
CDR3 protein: CSVGRGGSGNEKLFF

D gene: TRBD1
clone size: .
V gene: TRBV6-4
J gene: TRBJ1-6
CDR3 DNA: TGTGCCAGCAGTGAATTCGAGGGGGCAGGTTCACCCCTCCACTTT
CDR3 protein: CASSEFEGAGSPLHF

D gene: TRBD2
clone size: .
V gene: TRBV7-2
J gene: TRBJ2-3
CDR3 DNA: TGTGCCAGCAGCAGAAGACTAGCGGGACAGGGAGATACGCAGTATTTT
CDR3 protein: CASSRRLAGQGDTQYF

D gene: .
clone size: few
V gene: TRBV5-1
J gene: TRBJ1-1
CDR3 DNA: TGCGCCAGCAGCTTGGTGGGGGACTTTGTCACTGAAGCTTTCTTT
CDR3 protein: CASSLVGDFVTEAFF

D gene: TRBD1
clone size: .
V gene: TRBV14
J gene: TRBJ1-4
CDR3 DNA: TGTGCCAGCAGCTACGGGACAGGGGGGTATGAAAAACTGTTTTTT
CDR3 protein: CASSYGTGGYEKLFF

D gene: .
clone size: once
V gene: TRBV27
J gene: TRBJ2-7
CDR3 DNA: TGTGCCAGCAGTTTAACGACCCAGGGCTACGAGCAGTACTTC
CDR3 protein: CASSLTTQGYEQYF

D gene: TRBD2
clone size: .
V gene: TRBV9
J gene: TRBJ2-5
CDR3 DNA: TGTGCCAGCAGCGCGTCCGGGACTAGCGAGACCCAGTACTTC
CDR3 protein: CASSASGTSETQYF

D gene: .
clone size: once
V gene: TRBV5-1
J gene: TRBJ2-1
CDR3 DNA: TGCGCCAGCACCTTAGCGGAGACCTCCTACAATGAGCAGTTCTTC
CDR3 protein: CASTLAETSYNEQFF

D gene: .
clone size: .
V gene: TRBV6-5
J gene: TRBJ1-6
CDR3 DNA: TGTGCCAGCAGTCGACGACAGGATGTTTCGCACCTCCACTTT
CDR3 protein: CASSRRQDVSHLHF

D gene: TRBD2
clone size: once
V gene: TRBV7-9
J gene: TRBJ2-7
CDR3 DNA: TGTGCCAGCAGCTTATGGGTCGAGCGGGAGTTAGCGTACGAGCAGTACTTC
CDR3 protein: CASSLWVERELAYEQYF